These 18 T cell receptor beta chains were sequenced from one sample in a study of cytomegalovirus exposure and HLA in healthy donors. 60 Vbeta and 13 Jbeta primers were used in PCR. Using immunoSEQ multiplex PCR, the repertoire was profiled, and TCRdb retains in-frame clones only, with some absent. The table has around 150,000 clones, about 85% seen once. Sequenced input: PBMCs. These TCRs come from a human donor in good health.

The chain joins TRBV7-7 to TRBJ2-5; D is perhaps TRBD2 (7 bases). This CDR3 is 13 amino acids long. V dropped 2 bases and J dropped 7 bases, with 11 bases sitting between them. Germline CDR1 reads SSHAT; CDR2 reads FNYEAQ (reference sequence). This CDR3 reads CASSLNREGTQYF. The CDR3, as DNA: TGTGCCAGCAGCTTAAACAGGGAGGGGACCCAGTACTTC.

This sequence joins TRBV7-9 and TRBJ1-6; D is undetermined. Trimming cost V 5 bases and J 7 bases, with 15 bases left between them. CDR1 is SEHNR, CDR2 FQNEAQ, per germline (reference sequence). The CDR3 length is 15 residues. CDR3 loop: CASSAYGLGNSPLHF. The CDR3 nucleotides are TGTGCCAGCAGCGCCTATGGGCTTGGCAATTCACCCCTCCACTTT.

This sequence joins TRBV7-9 and TRBJ2-5; 8 nucleotides agree with TRBD1. The J call is uncertain, as TRBJ2-7 better fits the DNA end. Germline values: CDR1 SEHNR, CDR2 FQNEAQ (reference sequence). This CDR3 region has 15 residues. Here the CDR3 DNA reads TGTGCCAGCAGATCCGACAGGGGTCAAATCGGCGAGCAGTACTTC. Encoded protein: CASRSDRGQIGEQYF.

The rearrangement links TRBV30 to TRBJ1-1; D ambiguous. Per the germline V gene, CDR1 is GTSNPN and CDR2 is SVGIG (reference sequence). The V end was cut by 3 bases, the J end by 0 bases, with 8 bases between. CDR3 length: 13 residues. The CDR3: CAWRVSLNTEAFF. Written as DNA, the CDR3 is TGTGCCTGGAGGGTTAGTTTGAACACTGAAGCTTTCTTT.

J is TRBJ2-2 and V is TRBV28, with 8 bases identical to TRBD1. Germline values: CDR1 MDHEN, CDR2 SYDVKM. The CDR3 spans 14 residues. The V and J ends lost 11 bases and 3 bases, in that order; junction bases with no gene match: 8. This CDR3 reads CAGRKTGDTGELFF. CDR3 DNA: TGTGCCGGCCGCAAGACAGGGGACACCGGGGAGCTGTTTTTT.

This chain uses TRBV7-2 with TRBJ2-3; 7 nucleotides align to TRBD2. This CDR3 contains 15 residues. Germline V gene data show CDR1 as SGHTA and CDR2 as FQGNSA. V was pared by 2 bases and J by 4 bases, with 6 bases of the junction left unmatched. The CDR3 DNA reads as TGTGCCAGCAGCTTAACTAGCGAGAGGGCAGATACGCAGTATTTT. Its protein product is CASSLTSERADTQYF. Variable domain in full (rest from reference TRBV7-2 and TRBJ2-3): GAGVSQSPSNKVTEKGKDVELRCDPISGHTALYWYRQSLGQGLEFLIYFQGNSAPDKSGLPSDRFSAERTGGSVSTLTIQRTQQEDSAVYLCASSLTSERADTQYFGPGTRLTVL.

The rearrangement links TRBV28 to TRBJ1-2; tentative D call: TRBD1 (6 bases). V dropped 6 bases and J dropped 7 bases, with 27 bases sitting between them. The length of the CDR3 is 17 residues. CDR1 and CDR2 (germline): MDHEN, SYDVKM. The CDR3 protein is CASRKTLLSGVLIGYTF. In DNA form, the CDR3 reads TGTGCCAGCAGAAAGACGCTATTGTCAGGGGTGCTCATTGGCTACACCTTC.

The chain carries TRBV7-2 and TRBJ2-7, with 7 positions matching TRBD1. The CDR3 is 15 amino acids. With V trimmed by 0 bases and J by 1 base, 3 bases remained unmatched. Germline CDR1 reads SGHTA; CDR2 reads FQGNSA. CDR3 DNA: TGTGCCAGCAGCTTAGCAGGGGGCCTTTCCTACGAGCAGTACTTC. It codes for CASSLAGGLSYEQYF.

Remarks on this clone: Other DNA sequences in this sample translate to the same CDR3. The V call is TRBV7-9, the J call TRBJ1-1, with 9 positions matching TRBD1. J lost 5 bases, V lost 5 bases, and 6 bases had no gene match. The V gene's germline CDR1 is SEHNR and CDR2 FQNEAQ (reference sequence). This CDR3 region has 14 residues. As DNA, the CDR3 is TGTGCCAGCAGCCTCGGACAGGGGTCAACTGAAGCTTTCTTT. It encodes CASSLGQGSTEAFF.

The J gene is TRBJ2-1, the V gene TRBV6-5; TRBD2 is a possible D gene (5 bases). Trimming cost V 0 bases and J 7 bases, with 10 bases left between them. The germline V gene has CDR1 MNHEY and CDR2 SVGAGI. The CDR3 length is 14 residues. CDR3 loop: CASSYSSGSNEQFF. The CDR3 nucleotides read TGTGCCAGCAGTTACTCGAGTGGGAGTAATGAGCAGTTCTTC.

The gene calls are TRBV9 and TRBJ2-3, with 11 bases fitting TRBD1. V lost 2 bases and J lost 2; bases outside the gene matches: 16. In germline, CDR1 is SGDLS, CDR2 YYNGEE. The CDR3 totals 20 residues. The chain's CDR3 is CASSVGTGGGSLLTTDTQYF. CDR3 sequence (DNA): TGTGCCAGCAGCGTTGGGACAGGGGGTGGTTCTCTTCTTACCACAGATACGCAGTATTTT.

This rearrangement joins TRBV7-8 to TRBJ1-2; D unclear. Germline assignment: CDR1 SGHVS and CDR2 FQNEAQ. This CDR3 has 14 amino acids. V lost 1 base, J lost 4 bases, and 10 bases lay in between. The CDR3 sequence: CASSLGQAGYGYTF. The DNA for the CDR3 is TGTGCCAGCAGCTTAGGTCAGGCCGGCTATGGCTACACCTTC.

A remark on this clone: Within the sample, other DNA sequences also encode this same CDR3. The V call is TRBV6-6, the J call TRBJ1-5, with unresolved D. The V and J ends lost 6 bases and 2 bases respectively, with 8 bases between them. CDR1 MNHNY and CDR2 SVGAGI come from the germline V gene (reference sequence). This CDR3 comprises 13 residues. CDR3: CASRPQGNQPQHF. The CDR3 DNA is TGTGCCAGCAGACCCCAGGGCAATCAGCCCCAGCATTTT.

The chain joins TRBV13 to TRBJ2-7; 11 bases are shared with TRBD2. V was clipped by 4 bases and J by 2 bases; unmatched bases: 7. Germline values: CDR1 PRHDT, CDR2 FYEKMQ (reference sequence). This CDR3 spans 16 amino acids. CDR3 DNA sequence: TGTGCCAGCAGCTCTGACGGGACTAGCGGTACCTACGAGCAGTACTTC. Translated: CASSSDGTSGTYEQYF.

The rearrangement joins TRBV19 to TRBJ2-3, with D perhaps matching TRBD2 (5 bases). Trimming left V 6 bases short and J 2 bases short, with 15 bases between. Per germline, CDR1 LNHDA and CDR2 SQIVND (reference sequence). This CDR3 has 15 residues. CDR3 sequence (DNA): TGTGCCAGTAGGATGTGGACTCTTTCCACAGATACGCAGTATTTT. Translated: CASRMWTLSTDTQYF.

The chain uses TRBV11-2 and TRBJ2-7; a weak D match, TRBD2 (5 bases). Per germline, CDR1 SGHAT and CDR2 FQNNGV. V lost 1 base and J 0 bases, leaving 10 bases between the germline ends. This CDR3 has 15 residues. CDR3 amino acids: CASSLGLGSSYEQYF. CDR3 DNA: TGTGCCAGCAGCTTAGGTCTAGGGAGCTCCTACGAGCAGTACTTC.

V usage is TRBV10-2 and J usage is TRBJ1-5; 7 bases line up with TRBD1. Germline values: CDR1 WSHSY, CDR2 SAAADI. Germline trimming cut 6 bases from V and 2 bases from J; bases unmatched to any gene: 7. This CDR3 has 15 amino acids. CDR3: CASRGTGDGNQPQHF. As DNA, the CDR3 is TGCGCCAGCAGGGGAACAGGGGACGGCAATCAGCCCCAGCATTTT.

This sequence joins TRBV7-9 and TRBJ1-1; D is possibly TRBD1 (5 bases). CDR1 is SEHNR and CDR2 is FQNEAQ in the germline V gene (reference sequence). Trimming pared 5 bases from V and 3 bases from J, leaving 16 bases between. This CDR3 has 15 residues. In DNA, the CDR3 is TGTGCCAGCAGCGTCCCTTCAGGGCTTTACACTGAAGCTTTCTTT. As protein: CASSVPSGLYTEAFF.